Each of the 14 T cell receptor beta chains below was sequenced from the same sample in a study of vaccination effects on CD4 cells after COVID-19 (dated by TCRdb to about 2022). To prepare the library, the immunoSEQ multiplex PCR assay was applied. In its TCRdb copy, this immuneACCESS table keeps in-frame sequences only and misses some clones. Where compared with another copy, unresolved V genes explain less than half of these, and the others have no known cause. Recorded for this sample are about 74,000 clones; 60% to 80% of them occurred a single time. The ten largest make up roughly 2% of the sample. After around 10 days of culture, CD4+ T cells were isolated with the EasySep CD4+ T cell isolation kit. These receptors' antigens are unknown. The specimen comprised CD4+ T cells from PBMCs cultured without peptide, sampled before COVID-19 vaccination. These receptors were obtained from a human donor who received a COVID-19 vaccine.

This rearrangement joins TRBV28 to TRBJ2-4; a possible D gene is TRBD1 (6 bases). CDR3 size: 16 residues. CDR1 MDHEN and CDR2 SYDVKM come from the germline V gene. V was cut by 5 bases and J by 0 bases, with 14 bases left in between. The CDR3 is CASSHWDKIAKNIQYF. The CDR3 nucleotides are TGTGCCAGCAGTCACTGGGACAAAATAGCCAAAAACATTCAGTACTTC.

The table lists this clone with a few counts. The chain recombines TRBV7-3 with TRBJ1-3; D perhaps matches TRBD1 (6 bases). CDR1 SGHTA and CDR2 FQGTGA come from the germline V gene. CDR3 length: 15 residues. V was clipped by 8 bases and J by 0 bases, with 14 bases between them. The chain's CDR3 is CASQNRVSSGNTIYF. CDR3 sequence (DNA): TGTGCCAGCCAGAACAGGGTAAGCTCTGGAAACACCATATATTTT.

V gene TRBV14 combines with J gene TRBJ1-1; 11 bases are shared with TRBD1. The junction had 13 bases not matched to a gene; V was cut back by 7 bases and J by 6 bases. Germline values: CDR1 SGHDN, CDR2 FVKESK. CDR3 length: 16 residues. In DNA, the CDR3 is TGTGCCAGCACCCGTCGGACAGGGGGCTTCAATCCTGAAGCTTTCTTT. This translates into CASTRRTGGFNPEAFF.

This chain uses TRBV19 with TRBJ1-1; D call uncertain. The CDR3 length is 18 residues. The germline CDR1 and CDR2 sequences are LNHDA and SQIVND (reference sequence). V shed 2 bases and J shed 4 bases, with 23 bases lying between them. The CDR3 here is CASSIFPSVGSLITEAFF. CDR3 nucleotide sequence: TGTGCCAGTAGTATATTCCCGTCTGTCGGATCTCTAATCACTGAAGCTTTCTTT.

The rearrangement joins TRBV5-1 to TRBJ1-5, with D unclear. Germline V CDR1 and CDR2: SGHRS, YFSETQ. There are 13 residues in the CDR3. Trimming pared 2 bases from V and 5 bases from J, leaving 8 bases between. The CDR3 is CASSFGWDQPQHF. CDR3 coding DNA: TGCGCCAGCAGCTTCGGGTGGGATCAGCCCCAGCATTTT.

This chain links TRBV6-4 with TRBJ1-6; perhaps TRBD1 as D (6 bases). The germline V and J ends were trimmed by 3 bases and 7 bases, with 13 bases remaining between them. This CDR3 is built from 15 residues. From germline, CDR1 is MRHNA and CDR2 SNTAGT. CDR3 residues: CASSESQGTNSPLHF. CDR3 nucleotides: TGTGCCAGCAGTGAGTCACAGGGAACCAATTCACCCCTCCACTTT.

This rearrangement joins TRBV18 to TRBJ2-6, with D possibly matching TRBD2 (5 bases). Germline CDR1 KGHSH, CDR2 LQKENI. This CDR3 is built from 19 residues. V shed 4 bases and J shed 0 bases, with 19 bases lying between them. The CDR3 loop reads CASSQLGTFLSSGANVLTF. CDR3 DNA: TGTGCCAGCTCACAACTAGGTACATTTTTAAGCTCTGGGGCCAACGTCCTGACTTTC. Looking up the rest from reference TRBV18 and TRBJ2-6 gives the full variable domain: NAGVMQNPRHLVRRRGQEARLRCSPMKGHSHVYWYRQLPEEGLKFMVYLQKENIIDESGMPKERFSAEFPKEGPSILRIQQVVRGDSAAYFCASSQLGTFLSSGANVLTFGAGSRLTVL.

This sequence joins TRBV29-1 and TRBJ1-1; D is undetermined. There are 14 residues in the CDR3. With 3 bases removed from V and 1 base from J, the gap between germline ends came to 12 bases. Germline CDR1 and CDR2: SQVTM and ANQGSEA. In DNA, the CDR3 is TGCAGCGTTGAGTTCGGGGTAACGAACACTGAAGCTTTCTTT. Its protein is CSVEFGVTNTEAFF.

V is TRBV24-1 and J is TRBJ1-2; TRBD1 is a possible D gene (6 bases). Germline values: CDR1 KGHDR, CDR2 SFDVKD. V was cut by 9 bases and J by 4 bases, with 11 bases left in between. The CDR3 loop spans 12 amino acids. The CDR3 nucleotides are TGTGCCACCTCAGGGGCAGGCTATGGCTACACCTTC. Protein sequence: CATSGAGYGYTF.

This clone was detected once. The rearrangement links TRBV7-3 to TRBJ2-5; 10 positions agree with TRBD2. Germline CDR1 and CDR2: SGHTA and FQGTGA. The CDR3 loop spans 16 amino acids. V dropped 0 bases and J dropped 4; count of bases not matched to a gene: 5. CDR3: CASSLTIAGGLETQYF. The CDR3 DNA reads TGTGCCAGCAGCTTAACGATAGCGGGGGGTTTAGAGACCCAGTACTTC.

Points on this clone: The junction shows a germline mismatch at one end, possibly a read error. The V call is TRBV7-2, the J call TRBJ1-5; D call uncertain. This CDR3 is 14 amino acids long. Germline CDR1 is SGHTA and CDR2 is FQGNSA. This CDR3 is CASSLGGSYQPQHF. The CDR3 nucleotides are TGTGCCAGCAGCTTAGGGGGTAGCTATCAGCCCCAGCATTTT.

This chain uses TRBV3-1 (or the pseudogene TRBV3-2) with TRBJ2-1; D may match TRBD1 or TRBD2 (6 bases each). The CDR3 spans 16 residues. The germline V gene has CDR1 LGHDT and CDR2 YNNKEL (reference sequence). The ends were cut back, 0 bases at V and 1 base at J, with 10 bases in the middle. CDR3 in amino acids: CASSQDTGTSYNEQFF. For the CDR3, the DNA is TGTGCCAGCAGCCAAGATACAGGGACTTCCTACAATGAGCAGTTCTTC.

This clone was found a few times. This chain connects TRBV7-9 to TRBJ2-2; D call uncertain. The CDR3 consists of 13 residues. V was cut by 8 bases and J by 3 bases, with 10 bases left in between. Germline V lookup: CDR1 SEHNR, CDR2 FQNEAQ (reference sequence). The CDR3, as DNA: TGTGCCAGCGCCCTAATGCACACCGGGGAGCTGTTTTTT. It codes for CASALMHTGELFF.

The chain recombines TRBV7-2 with TRBJ2-7; tentatively, D is TRBD1 or TRBD2 (5 bases each). The CDR3 loop spans 15 amino acids. From germline, CDR1 is SGHTA and CDR2 FQGNSA. With 5 bases removed from V and 0 bases from J, the gap between germline ends came to 14 bases. The CDR3 nucleotides are TGTGCCAGCAGCGAGGGACCGCCGAGCTCCTACGAGCAGTACGTC. As protein: CASSEGPPSSYEQYV.